The 3 T cell receptor beta chains below come from one sample, sequenced in a study of blood T cells in healthy people across ages. A J-beta primer mix and a sample-barcoded 5' primer were used in a second PCR of about 7 to 12 cycles. TCRdb analysed the 5' RACE reads with MiXCR anew, one entry per CDR3 protein. The table lists around 1.7 million distinct CDR3 sequences, roughly 28% of them singletons, with 7.7% in the top ten. The sample consisted of blood. These receptors all stem from a woman aged 25-40 years in good health.

V usage is TRBV20-1 and J usage is TRBJ1-2; TRBD1 matches at 9 bases. Germline CDR1 and CDR2: DFQATT and SNEGSKA (reference sequence). This CDR3 is built from 12 residues. The CDR3 loop reads CRAQGQGVGYTF. The CDR3 nucleotides read TGCAGGGCACAGGGACAGGGAGTTGGCTACACCTTC.

In this sample, this clonotype turned up a few times. The V call is TRBV3-1, the J call TRBJ1-2; 7 bases map to TRBD1. V lost 4 bases, J lost 3 bases, and 11 bases stayed unmatched. CDR1 and CDR2 (germline): LGHDT, YNNKEL (reference sequence). The CDR3 loop spans 16 amino acids. Written as DNA, the CDR3 is TGTGCCAGCAGCCCCTTGTTAAGGGGGCGCGACTATGGCTACACCTTC. Amino acids: CASSPLLRGRDYGYTF.

This chain joins TRBV20-1 and TRBJ1-5; TRBD1 matches 9 bases. CDR1 and CDR2 from the germline V gene are DFQATT and SNEGSKA (reference sequence). This CDR3 contains 15 residues. V lost 2 bases and J lost 3; bases outside the gene matches: 5. CDR3 sequence reads: CSARPTGGYNQPQHF. CDR3 coding DNA: TGCAGTGCTAGACCCACAGGGGGCTACAATCAGCCCCAGCATTTT.